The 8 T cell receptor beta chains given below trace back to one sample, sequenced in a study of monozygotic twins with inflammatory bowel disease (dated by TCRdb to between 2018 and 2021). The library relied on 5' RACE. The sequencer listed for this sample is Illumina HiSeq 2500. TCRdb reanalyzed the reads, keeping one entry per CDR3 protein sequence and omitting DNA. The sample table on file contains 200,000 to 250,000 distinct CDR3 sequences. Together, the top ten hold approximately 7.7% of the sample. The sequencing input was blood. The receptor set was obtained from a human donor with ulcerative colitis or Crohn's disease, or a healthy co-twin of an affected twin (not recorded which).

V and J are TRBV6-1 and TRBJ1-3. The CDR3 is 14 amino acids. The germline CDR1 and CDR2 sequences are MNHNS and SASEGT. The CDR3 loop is CAGAGGFEGNTIYF.

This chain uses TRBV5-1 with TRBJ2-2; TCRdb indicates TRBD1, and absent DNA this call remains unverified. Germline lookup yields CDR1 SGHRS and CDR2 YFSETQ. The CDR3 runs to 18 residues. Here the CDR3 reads CASSLSPQGAKVTGELFF. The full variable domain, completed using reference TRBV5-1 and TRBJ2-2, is KAGVTQTPRYLIKTRGQQVTLSCSPISGHRSVSWYQQTPGQGLQFLFEYFSETQRNKGNFPGRFSGRQFSNSRSEMNVSTLELGDSALYLCASSLSPQGAKVTGELFFGEGSRLTVL.

The CDR3 sequence is CASSYSLLPGMSREQYF. V and J are TRBV7-2 and TRBJ2-7; TCRdb returns TRBD1, unconfirmable since there is no DNA. The germline CDR1 and CDR2 sequences are SGHTA and FQGNSA. There are 17 residues in the CDR3.

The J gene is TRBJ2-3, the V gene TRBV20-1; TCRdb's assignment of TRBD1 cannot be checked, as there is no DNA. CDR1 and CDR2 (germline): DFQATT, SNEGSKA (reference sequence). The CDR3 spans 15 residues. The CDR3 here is CSAPRAFAGTDTQYF.

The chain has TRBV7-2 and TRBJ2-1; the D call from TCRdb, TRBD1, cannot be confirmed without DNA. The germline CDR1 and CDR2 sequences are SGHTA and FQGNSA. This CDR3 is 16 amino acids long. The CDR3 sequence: CASSLGPQGSYNEQFF.

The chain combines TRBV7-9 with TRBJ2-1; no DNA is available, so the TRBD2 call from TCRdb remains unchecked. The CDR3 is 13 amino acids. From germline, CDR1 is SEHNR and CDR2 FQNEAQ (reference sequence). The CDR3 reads CASSLGREPEQFF. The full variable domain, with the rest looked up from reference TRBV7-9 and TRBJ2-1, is DTGVSQNPRHKITKRGQNVTFRCDPISEHNRLYWYRQTLGQGPEFLTYFQNEAQLEKSRLLSDRFSAERPKGSFSTLEIQRTEQGDSAMYLCASSLGREPEQFFGPGTRLTVL.

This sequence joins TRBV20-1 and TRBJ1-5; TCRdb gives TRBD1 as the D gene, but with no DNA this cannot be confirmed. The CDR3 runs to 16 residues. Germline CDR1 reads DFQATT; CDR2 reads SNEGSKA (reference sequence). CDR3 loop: CSVATPQAGRNQPQHF.

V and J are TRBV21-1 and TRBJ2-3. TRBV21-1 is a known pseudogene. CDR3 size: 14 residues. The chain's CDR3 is CASSIRVVTDTQYF.